The 32 T cell receptor beta chains in this list originate from one sample, sequenced in a study of T cell repertoires in cytomegalovirus infection. TCRdb redid the calling of the reads with MiXCR, one entry per CDR3 protein. In the table there are about 130,000 distinct CDR3 sequences, over 30% of which are singletons. What these receptors recognize is not known. Sample: CD8+ T cells from cultured PBMCs, taken from culture after CMV antigen stimulation. All receptors derive from a human donor in good health (CMV status not recorded). Some clones in this sample may be carry-over from other donors' samples.

The chain employs TRBV7-6 and TRBJ2-3, with D unclear. Germline V gives CDR1 SGHVS, CDR2 FNYEAQ. Trimming cost V 5 bases and J 2 bases, with 5 bases left between them. The CDR3 is 12 residues long. CDR3 sequence reads: CASSEVTDTQYF. In DNA, the CDR3 is TGTGCCAGCAGCGAGGTCACAGATACGCAGTATTTT.

Many counts were recorded for this clonotype. The rearrangement links TRBV7-9 to TRBJ1-1; no reliable D call. Per the germline V gene, CDR1 is SEHNR and CDR2 is FQNEAQ (reference sequence). The CDR3 length is 11 residues. Trimming took 1 base from V and 7 from J, leaving 4 bases between them. As DNA, the CDR3 is TGTGCCAGCAGCTTAGTGGGTGAAGCTTTCTTT. Translation: CASSLVGEAFF.

This chain links TRBV4-3 with TRBJ2-1; D is perhaps TRBD1 (6 bases). Germline V lookup: CDR1 LGHNA, CDR2 YSLEER. Trimming stripped 4 bases from V and 8 bases from J, with 21 bases between. The CDR3 extends over 16 amino acids. The CDR3 spells CASSLKNRATVDEQFF. CDR3 nucleotide sequence: TGCGCCAGCAGCCTAAAAAACAGGGCCACAGTGGATGAGCAGTTCTTC.

The chain carries TRBV27 and TRBJ1-1; tentative D call: TRBD1 (5 bases). There are 13 residues in the CDR3. Per germline, CDR1 MNHEY and CDR2 SMNVEV (reference sequence). The V end lost 5 bases, the J end lost 1 base, and 8 bases lay between the germline ends. The CDR3 DNA reads TGTGCCAGCAGTATTGACAGGAACACTGAAGCTTTCTTT. This translates into CASSIDRNTEAFF.

This chain connects TRBV2 to TRBJ2-1; the D gene is possibly TRBD1 (5 bases). V lost 7 bases and J 8 bases, leaving 18 bases between the germline ends. Germline assignment: CDR1 SNHLY and CDR2 FYNNEI. The CDR3 spans 14 residues. CDR3 sequence: CASKETVSNYEQFF. The CDR3 coding sequence is TGTGCCAGCAAAGAGACAGTGAGCAACTATGAGCAGTTCTTC.

This clonotype appeared a few times. The gene calls are TRBV28 and TRBJ1-5, with D unclear. From germline, CDR1 is MDHEN and CDR2 SYDVKM. The CDR3 has 15 amino acids. With 3 bases removed from V and 4 bases from J, the gap between germline ends came to 13 bases. In DNA, the CDR3 is TGTGCCAGCAGTTTGAGGGCGGCAGTTAATCAGCCCCAGCATTTT. Its protein product is CASSLRAAVNQPQHF.

Only a few counts were recorded for this clonotype. The V call is TRBV2, the J call TRBJ2-7; D is unresolved. CDR1 is SNHLY and CDR2 is FYNNEI in the germline V gene. The CDR3 loop spans 13 amino acids. V was pared by 3 bases and J by 2 bases, with 8 bases between. CDR3 sequence (DNA): TGTGCCAGCAGTGACAGTATGACCTACGAGCAGTACTTC. Translation gives CASSDSMTYEQYF.

The gene calls are TRBV7-6 and TRBJ1-5; D not certain. V lost 1 base to trimming and J lost 7 bases, with 11 bases between them. Germline assignment: CDR1 SGHVS and CDR2 FNYEAQ. This CDR3 contains 14 residues. This CDR3 is CASSLVGPSQPQHF. In nucleotides, the CDR3 is TGTGCCAGCAGCTTAGTCGGACCCTCCCAGCCCCAGCATTTT.

The chain joins TRBV19 to TRBJ2-1; the match to TRBD2 covers 8 bases. Germline lookup yields CDR1 LNHDA and CDR2 SQIVND (reference sequence). The CDR3 totals 15 residues. V lost 3 bases and J lost 5; bases outside the gene matches: 6. The CDR3 DNA follows: TGTGCCAGTAGTATTGGAGCGGGGGCCAACAATGAGCAGTTCTTC. Protein product: CASSIGAGANNEQFF.

This clonotype was recorded a few times. The chain employs TRBV7-8 and TRBJ2-1; perhaps TRBD2 as D (6 bases). CDR1 is SGHVS, CDR2 FQNEAQ, per germline. The CDR3 contains 18 residues. Trimming took off 5 bases at V and 1 base at J, with 21 bases between the two ends. The CDR3 sequence is CASSLRVGGIQSYNEQFF. The CDR3 nucleotides read TGTGCCAGCAGCCTAAGAGTCGGCGGGATTCAATCCTACAATGAGCAGTTCTTC.

The V gene is TRBV5-1, the J gene TRBJ2-7; D gene unclear. Germline-derived CDR1 and CDR2 are SGHRS and YFSETQ. CDR3 length: 16 amino acids. Trimming removed 0 bases at V and 2 bases at J, with 15 bases between. The CDR3: CASSLAADQPTYEQYF. The CDR3 DNA is TGCGCCAGCAGCTTGGCCGCAGACCAGCCGACCTACGAGCAGTACTTC. The complete variable domain, with remaining parts taken from reference TRBV5-1 and TRBJ2-7, reads KAGVTQTPRYLIKTRGQQVTLSCSPISGHRSVSWYQQTPGQGLQFLFEYFSETQRNKGNFPGRFSGRQFSNSRSEMNVSTLELGDSALYLCASSLAADQPTYEQYFGPGTRLTVT.

There are a few counts of this clonotype. CDR3 in DNA: TGTGCCAGCAGTTCGATGACAGGTTCAGATACGCAGTATTTT. Encoded protein: CASSSMTGSDTQYF. The chain joins TRBV28 to TRBJ2-3, with D maybe TRBD1 (6 bases). The V end lost 4 bases, the J end lost 4 bases, and 12 bases lay between the germline ends. CDR1 and CDR2 from the germline V gene are MDHEN and SYDVKM. The CDR3 sequence is 14 residues long.

This clonotype was observed a handful of times. V usage is TRBV6-2 or TRBV6-3 and J usage is TRBJ2-3; 9 nucleotides line up with TRBD1. This CDR3 comprises 16 residues. Trimming removed 2 bases from V and 3 bases from J; junction bases left unmatched: 6. Germline V gene lookup returns CDR1 MNHEY and CDR2 SVGEGT. The chain's CDR3 is CASSYRGDRVTDTQYF. CDR3 DNA: TGTGCCAGCAGTTACAGAGGGGACAGGGTGACAGATACGCAGTATTTT.

The J gene is TRBJ1-6, the V gene TRBV7-3; 9 bases fit TRBD1. Germline CDR1 and CDR2: SGHTA and FQGTGA. V was pared by 5 bases and J by 10 bases, with 18 bases of the junction left unmatched. The CDR3 has 18 residues. The CDR3 here is CASSIPPGGDRVYSPLHF. CDR3 nucleotide sequence: TGTGCCAGCAGCATACCACCGGGAGGGGACAGGGTGTACTCACCCCTCCACTTT.

The chain employs TRBV9 and TRBJ2-1; TRBD2 aligns across 7 bases. The germline V gene encodes CDR1 SGDLS and CDR2 YYNGEE. V lost 0 bases to trimming and J lost 6 bases; unmatched junction nucleotides: 9. The CDR3 consists of 16 residues. The CDR3 region is CASSVDPGGIRNEQFF. The CDR3 region has the DNA TGTGCCAGCAGCGTAGATCCGGGGGGTATTCGCAATGAGCAGTTCTTC.

The chain uses TRBV4-1 and TRBJ2-7; 7 bases align to TRBD1. V gave up 1 base and J gave up 2 bases; unmatched junction bases: 8. Per germline, CDR1 MGHRA and CDR2 YSYEKL. The CDR3 consists of 16 residues. This CDR3 reads CASSQGSDRVTYEQYF. CDR3 DNA sequence: TGCGCCAGCAGCCAAGGTAGTGACAGGGTAACCTACGAGCAGTACTTC.

The chain links TRBV6-1 to TRBJ2-7; 10 bases are shared with TRBD1. This CDR3 has 15 residues. V lost 5 bases, J lost 3 bases, and 7 bases stayed unmatched. Germline V CDR1 and CDR2: MNHNS, SASEGT. The CDR3 coding sequence is TGTGCCAGCAGTCCCGGGACAGGGGTGGTCTACGAGCAGTACTTC. It yields the protein CASSPGTGVVYEQYF.

A single count supports this clonotype. The chain couples TRBV7-9 to TRBJ2-1, with a possible D match to TRBD1 (6 bases). Germline V gene lookup returns CDR1 SEHNR and CDR2 FQNEAQ (reference sequence). The CDR3 extends over 16 amino acids. V was pared by 6 bases and J by 5 bases, with 20 bases between. The CDR3 DNA sequence: TGTGCCAGCAGAAGACCAGGGGCGCTAGACAACAATGAGCAGTTCTTC. It encodes CASRRPGALDNNEQFF.

CDR3 in amino acids: CASSPDHTEAFF. Written as DNA, the CDR3 is TGTGCCAGCAGCCCGGATCACACTGAAGCTTTCTTT. This chain joins TRBV11-2 and TRBJ1-1; D is ambiguous. CDR3 size: 12 residues. Germline V gene lookup returns CDR1 SGHAT and CDR2 FQNNGV. Deletions cut 5 bases from V and 3 bases from J, with 7 bases between.

This rearrangement joins TRBV7-6 to TRBJ2-1; D might be TRBD1 (6 bases). Germline CDR1 and CDR2: SGHVS and FNYEAQ. The CDR3 runs to 15 residues. The V gene lost 5 bases and the J gene lost 10 bases, with 21 bases spanning the gap. The chain's CDR3 is CASSPPGAPPGEQFF. CDR3 nucleotides: TGTGCCAGCAGCCCCCCAGGGGCTCCCCCAGGAGAGCAGTTCTTC.

This clonotype has at least ten counts. V and J are TRBV27 and TRBJ2-2; weak D call: TRBD2 (5 bases). This CDR3 is built from 15 residues. Deletions cut 3 bases from V and 6 bases from J, with 14 bases between. CDR1 MNHEY and CDR2 SMNVEV come from the germline V gene (reference sequence). The CDR3 is CASSLRLARAGELFF. The CDR3 DNA is TGTGCCAGCAGTTTGCGGCTAGCTCGCGCCGGGGAGCTGTTTTTT.

This clonotype occurred a few times. The genes are TRBV10-3 and TRBJ1-6; possible D gene TRBD1, 6 bases. The germline V gene has CDR1 ENHRY and CDR2 SYGVKD. V lost 0 bases to trimming and J lost 5 bases, with 11 bases between them. This CDR3 region has 16 residues. Here the CDR3 reads CAISESRTADNSPLHF. In DNA form, the CDR3 reads TGTGCCATCAGTGAGTCTCGGACAGCTGATAATTCACCCCTCCACTTT.

This chain connects TRBV28 to TRBJ2-7; possibly TRBD1 or TRBD2 for D (5 bases each). From germline, CDR1 is MDHEN and CDR2 SYDVKM. V dropped 5 bases and J dropped 5 bases, with 16 bases sitting between them. The CDR3 is made up of 14 amino acids. CDR3 nucleotides: TGTGCCAGCAGTCCCGGGATAGGGGACCACGAGCAGTACTTC. Its protein is CASSPGIGDHEQYF.

With regard to this clonotype: Being one base from a much bigger clone, this may be a read error. This sequence joins TRBV6-1 and TRBJ1-1; D gene unclear. Germline V gene sequence: CDR1 MNHNS, CDR2 SASEGT. V gave up 8 bases and J gave up 0 bases, with 10 bases separating them. CDR3 length equals 13 residues. CDR3 sequence: CASGARLNTEAFF. CDR3 coding DNA: TGTGCCAGCGGTGCCAGATTGAACACTGAAGCTTTCTTT.

The genes are TRBV24-1 and TRBJ2-1; D is perhaps TRBD2 (5 bases). This CDR3 region has 17 residues. Between the trimmed V and J ends, which lost 2 bases and 0 bases, there was a span of 13 bases. Per the germline V gene, CDR1 is KGHDR and CDR2 is SFDVKD. DNA of the CDR3: TGTGCCACCAGTGATTACCGGACGGGGAGCTCCTACAATGAGCAGTTCTTC. Amino acids: CATSDYRTGSSYNEQFF.

V is TRBV4-1 and J is TRBJ2-7, with no clear D. Trimming shortened V by 0 bases and J by 7 bases, and 7 bases separated the two germline ends. The germline gives CDR1 MGHRA, CDR2 YSYEKL. The CDR3 has 12 residues. Here the CDR3 reads CASSQDPGEQYF. The DNA for the CDR3 is TGCGCCAGCAGCCAAGACCCTGGGGAGCAGTACTTC.

This clonotype was detected only a few times. The rearrangement joins TRBV6-2 or TRBV6-3 to TRBJ2-2; 8 bases align to TRBD1. The CDR3 runs to 14 residues. After removal of 4 bases from V and 4 bases from J, the junction contained 2 bases not matched to a gene. Germline assignment: CDR1 MNHEY and CDR2 SVGEGT. The CDR3 DNA reads TGTGCCAGCAGTTGGGGACAGGCCACCGGGGAGCTGTTTTTT. Its translation: CASSWGQATGELFF.

The chain has TRBV6-1 and TRBJ1-3; D uncertain. V dropped 6 bases and J dropped 4 bases, with 16 bases sitting between them. Per the germline V gene, CDR1 is MNHNS and CDR2 is SASEGT. The CDR3 is 15 amino acids. The CDR3 coding sequence is TGTGCCAGCAGCAAGGGAGAGGGCACCGGAAACACCATATATTTT. This codes for CASSKGEGTGNTIYF.

This clonotype has a single count. J is TRBJ1-1 and V is TRBV10-3, with 9 bases that match TRBD1. Germline V gene lookup returns CDR1 ENHRY and CDR2 SYGVKD. The CDR3 runs to 17 residues. Trimming removed 6 bases from V and 0 bases from J; junction bases left unmatched: 11. The CDR3 sequence: CAIRSRGTGTLNTEAFF. The DNA for the CDR3 is TGTGCCATCAGAAGTAGGGGGACAGGGACCCTGAACACTGAAGCTTTCTTT.

This clonotype was recorded many times. The V call is TRBV7-8, the J call TRBJ1-5; no clear D. V lost 4 bases, J lost 0 bases, and 19 bases lay in between. In germline, CDR1 is SGHVS, CDR2 FQNEAQ. This CDR3 comprises 18 residues. The CDR3 reads CASSSDIRGIYSNQPQHF. CDR3 nucleotide sequence: TGTGCCAGCAGCTCAGACATTAGAGGCATATATAGCAATCAGCCCCAGCATTTT.

This clonotype has ten or more counts. The chain uses TRBV7-2 and TRBJ1-1; no clear D. CDR3 length equals 14 residues. The V end was cut by 5 bases, the J end by 0 bases, with 10 bases between. Germline V gene data show CDR1 as SGHTA and CDR2 as FQGNSA. The CDR3 sequence is CASSPRLVNTEAFF. The CDR3 nucleotides are TGTGCCAGCAGCCCCAGGCTAGTGAACACTGAAGCTTTCTTT.

V gene TRBV5-3 combines with J gene TRBJ1-5; D gene uncertain. TRBV5-3 is placed among ORFs of uncertain function. The V and J ends lost 1 base and 4 bases respectively, with 15 bases between them. The CDR3 runs to 16 residues. For the CDR3, the DNA is TGTGCCAGAAGCTTGTCGGCCCCGCTCCTGAATCAGCCCCAGCATTTT. Amino acid sequence: CARSLSAPLLNQPQHF.